A selection of T cell receptor beta chains follows, all from one sample in a study of ipilimumab plus nivolumab after autologous stem cell transplantation. Produced via immunoSEQ multiplex PCR; TCRdb's table is partial and in-frame only. The sample lists 12,000 or so clones, roughly two thirds seen once, with over 25% in the top ten. The sample in question was PBMCs, obtained in a trial of ipilimumab plus nivolumab as post-transplant consolidation. The source of these receptors is a male donor with diffuse large B-cell lymphoma. Each CDR3 is given without its conserved first and last residue. Rows may omit the clone size; those that give it use once, few, many or a size class.

abundance: .; v_gene: TRBV5-5; j_gene: TRBJ2-1; CDR3aa: ASRVESSYNEQF
abundance: few; v_gene: TRBV30; j_gene: TRBJ2-1; CDR3aa: AWKLAGGYNEQF
abundance: .; v_gene: TRBV11-2; j_gene: TRBJ2-7; CDR3aa: ASSSSGGGEDEQY
abundance: .; v_gene: TRBV6-5; j_gene: TRBJ1-1; CDR3aa: ASSRQGDTEAF
abundance: .; v_gene: TRBV5-1; j_gene: TRBJ1-1; CDR3aa: ASSHGQGMNTEAF
abundance: .; v_gene: TRBV9; j_gene: TRBJ1-2; CDR3aa: ASSVDTRPGLISNYGYT
abundance: .; v_gene: TRBV10-3; j_gene: TRBJ2-3; CDR3aa: AISESGLATNRDTQY
abundance: .; v_gene: TRBV21-1; j_gene: TRBJ1-3; CDR3aa: ASSQEGLSSGNTIY
abundance: once; v_gene: TRBV5-1; j_gene: TRBJ1-1; CDR3aa: ASSLMALGHDTEAF
abundance: .; v_gene: TRBV5-1; j_gene: TRBJ2-2; CDR3aa: ASSGKITGELF
abundance: .; v_gene: TRBV18; j_gene: TRBJ1-1; CDR3aa: ASSPTTAVEAF
abundance: .; v_gene: TRBV5-4; j_gene: TRBJ2-7; CDR3aa: ASSLTGDLGEQY
abundance: .; v_gene: TRBV7-8; j_gene: TRBJ1-5; CDR3aa: ASSWAGSQPQH
abundance: medium-sized; v_gene: TRBV5-6; j_gene: TRBJ1-1; CDR3aa: ASSLRGTEAF
abundance: .; v_gene: TRBV4-2; j_gene: TRBJ2-4; CDR3aa: ASSQHQAGIAKNIQY
abundance: once; v_gene: TRBV7-9; j_gene: TRBJ2-7; CDR3aa: ASSGRGLAGGDEQY
abundance: .; v_gene: TRBV5-1; j_gene: TRBJ1-2; CDR3aa: ASSMERANYGYT
abundance: .; v_gene: TRBV5-1; j_gene: TRBJ1-5; CDR3aa: ASSLGQDSNQPQH
abundance: .; v_gene: TRBV5-5; j_gene: TRBJ1-1; CDR3aa: ASSLGTGNTEAF
abundance: few; v_gene: TRBV2; j_gene: TRBJ1-3; CDR3aa: ASSADGNTIY
abundance: .; v_gene: TRBV4-3; j_gene: TRBJ2-4; CDR3aa: ASSPARDRKNIQY
abundance: .; v_gene: TRBV5-4; j_gene: TRBJ2-3; CDR3aa: ASSRDRGRTDTQY
abundance: .; v_gene: TRBV9; j_gene: TRBJ2-1; CDR3aa: ASSVEASSHEQF
abundance: .; v_gene: TRBV2; j_gene: TRBJ1-6; CDR3aa: ASSEARDSPLH
abundance: .; v_gene: TRBV25-1; j_gene: .; CDR3aa: ASSQGPGISYEQY
abundance: .; v_gene: TRBV4-3; j_gene: TRBJ2-5; CDR3aa: ASSQEGELETQY
abundance: .; v_gene: TRBV11-2; j_gene: TRBJ2-7; CDR3aa: ASSYWENPDYEQY
abundance: .; v_gene: TRBV27; j_gene: TRBJ1-5; CDR3aa: ASSLHRGGNQPQH
abundance: .; v_gene: TRBV7-8; j_gene: TRBJ2-7; CDR3aa: ASSLGASSYEQY